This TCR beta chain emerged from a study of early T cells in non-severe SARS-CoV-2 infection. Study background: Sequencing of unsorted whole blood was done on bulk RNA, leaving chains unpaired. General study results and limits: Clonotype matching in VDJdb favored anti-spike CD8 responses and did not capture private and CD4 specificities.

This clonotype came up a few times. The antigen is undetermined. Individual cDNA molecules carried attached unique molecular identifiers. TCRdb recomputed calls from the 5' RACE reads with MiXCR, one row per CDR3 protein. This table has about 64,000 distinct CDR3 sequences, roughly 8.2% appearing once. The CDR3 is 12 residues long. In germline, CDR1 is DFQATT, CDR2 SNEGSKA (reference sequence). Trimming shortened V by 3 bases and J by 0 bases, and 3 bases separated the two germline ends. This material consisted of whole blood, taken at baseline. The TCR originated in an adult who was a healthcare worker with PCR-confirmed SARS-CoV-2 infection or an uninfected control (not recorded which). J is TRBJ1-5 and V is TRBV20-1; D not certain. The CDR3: CSASYSNQPQHF. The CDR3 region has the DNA TGCAGTGCTAGTTATAGCAATCAGCCCCAGCATTTT.